This T cell receptor beta chain was retrieved from a study of blood T cell repertoires in COVID-19. J gave up 2 bases and V 6 bases, and 2 bases lay outside the gene matches. The CDR3 consists of 14 residues. The germline CDR1 and CDR2 sequences are MNHNY and SVGAGI (reference sequence). Assay used: immunoSEQ multiplex PCR; TCRdb lists only in-frame clones, some missing. In the table there are approximately 270,000 clones, around 88% of which are singletons. This receptor was taken from a man aged 25-45 years with acute or convalescent COVID-19. Material: peripheral blood. V and J are TRBV6-6 and TRBJ1-5; 9 nucleotides align to TRBD1. The CDR3 DNA reads TGTGCCAGCAGACGACAGGGGGGCAATCAGCCCCAGCATTTT. This codes for CASRRQGGNQPQHF.